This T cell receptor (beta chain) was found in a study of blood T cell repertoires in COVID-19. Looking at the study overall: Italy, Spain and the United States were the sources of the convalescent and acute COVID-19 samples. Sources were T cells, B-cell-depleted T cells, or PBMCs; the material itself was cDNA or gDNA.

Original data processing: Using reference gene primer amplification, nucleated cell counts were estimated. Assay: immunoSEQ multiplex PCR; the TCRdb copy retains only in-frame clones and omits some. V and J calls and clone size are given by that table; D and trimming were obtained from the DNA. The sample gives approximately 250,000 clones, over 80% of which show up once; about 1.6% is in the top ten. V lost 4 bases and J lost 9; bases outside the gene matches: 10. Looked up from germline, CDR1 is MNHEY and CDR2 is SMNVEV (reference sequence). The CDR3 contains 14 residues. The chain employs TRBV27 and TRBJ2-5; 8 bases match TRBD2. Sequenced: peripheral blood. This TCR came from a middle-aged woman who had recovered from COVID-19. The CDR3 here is CASSSGLGDVSQYF. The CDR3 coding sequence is TGTGCCAGCAGTTCGGGACTAGGGGACGTTTCCCAGTACTTC.